These T cell receptor beta chains were read from a single sample in a study of low-dose radiotherapy and immunotherapy resistance in tumors. TCRdb used MiXCR to reprocess the reads, holding one entry per CDR3 protein. The sample carries tens of thousands of distinct CDR3 sequences, around 20% recorded once. The sample consisted of PBMCs, taken after low-dose radiotherapy plus immunotherapy. The receptors stem from a female donor with ovarian cancer. CDR3s include the opening cysteine and the closing phenylalanine or tryptophan. Each record gives: D gene, J gene, V gene, clone size, CDR3 DNA, CDR3 protein. D genes are given only for firm matches. Clone size, where shown, is once, few, many, or a class for clones that have expanded.

d_gene: -; j_gene: TRBJ2-1; v_gene: TRBV27; abundance: many; CDR3nt: TGTGCCAGCAGTCCCCGACAGATACCATACAATGAGCAGTTCTTC; CDR3aa: CASSPRQIPYNEQFF
d_gene: -; j_gene: TRBJ2-2; v_gene: TRBV5-1; abundance: many; CDR3nt: TGCGCCAGCAGCTTGTCTGGTCTGGCCTCCGCCGGGGAGCTGTTTTTT; CDR3aa: CASSLSGLASAGELFF
d_gene: -; j_gene: TRBJ2-2; v_gene: TRBV7-2; abundance: many; CDR3nt: TGTGCCAGCAGCTTGGGTCTGGTAGAGCTGTTTTTT; CDR3aa: CASSLGLVELFF
d_gene: TRBD1; j_gene: TRBJ2-5; v_gene: TRBV4-2; abundance: many; CDR3nt: TGTGCCAGCAGCCCCCCGGACAGGGACCAAGAGACCCAGTACTTC; CDR3aa: CASSPPDRDQETQYF
d_gene: TRBD2; j_gene: TRBJ2-3; v_gene: TRBV27; abundance: many; CDR3nt: TGTGCCAGCAGTCAGCTAGCGGGGGGAAGCACAGATACGCAGTATTTT; CDR3aa: CASSQLAGGSTDTQYF
d_gene: TRBD2; j_gene: TRBJ2-1; v_gene: TRBV7-3; abundance: -; CDR3nt: TGTGCCAGCAGCCCCAAACGGCCTAGCGGGGGGGCCGACGAGCAGTTCTTC; CDR3aa: CASSPKRPSGGADEQFF
d_gene: TRBD1; j_gene: TRBJ1-1; v_gene: TRBV7-2; abundance: many; CDR3nt: TGTGCCAGCAGCCCAGGGACAGCGATCACTGAAGCTTTCTTT; CDR3aa: CASSPGTAITEAFF
d_gene: -; j_gene: TRBJ1-1; v_gene: TRBV19; abundance: many; CDR3nt: TGTGCCAGTAAGATGGGGGATAACACTGAAGCTTTCTTT; CDR3aa: CASKMGDNTEAFF
d_gene: TRBD2; j_gene: TRBJ2-1; v_gene: TRBV20-1; abundance: many; CDR3nt: TGCAGTGCTAGCCTTCGAGCGGGAGGGCCCCGCAATGAGCAGTTCTTC; CDR3aa: CSASLRAGGPRNEQFF
d_gene: -; j_gene: TRBJ2-3; v_gene: TRBV29-1; abundance: many; CDR3nt: TGCAGCGTTGGGGACGGCGTTACGCAGTATTTT; CDR3aa: CSVGDGVTQYF
d_gene: TRBD2; j_gene: TRBJ2-5; v_gene: TRBV2; abundance: many; CDR3nt: TGTGCCAGCAGGGGACTAGCGGGGCCCCAAGAGACCCAGTACTTC; CDR3aa: CASRGLAGPQETQYF
d_gene: -; j_gene: TRBJ2-5; v_gene: TRBV9; abundance: -; CDR3nt: TGTGCCAGCAGCTCCGGCGGGGTGTTACAAGAGACCCAGTACTTC; CDR3aa: CASSSGGVLQETQYF
d_gene: -; j_gene: TRBJ2-1; v_gene: TRBV4-1; abundance: many; CDR3nt: TGCGCCAGCAGCCAAGAACTAGTCTCAGGCAATGAGCAGTTCTTC; CDR3aa: CASSQELVSGNEQFF
d_gene: -; j_gene: TRBJ1-2; v_gene: TRBV28; abundance: many; CDR3nt: TGTGCCAGCAGTTTAGAGGGCACAGGCGTTGCTAACTATGGCTACACCTTC; CDR3aa: CASSLEGTGVANYGYTF
d_gene: -; j_gene: TRBJ2-3; v_gene: TRBV3-1; abundance: many; CDR3nt: TGTGCCAGCAGCTTCGGGCCAAGCACAGATACGCAGTATTTT; CDR3aa: CASSFGPSTDTQYF
d_gene: TRBD2; j_gene: TRBJ2-2; v_gene: TRBV5-1; abundance: -; CDR3nt: TGCGCCAGCAGCTTGCGGGCAAGAGCGGGAGAGGGCACCGGGGAGCTGTTTTTT; CDR3aa: CASSLRARAGEGTGELFF
d_gene: TRBD2; j_gene: TRBJ2-1; v_gene: TRBV4-2; abundance: -; CDR3nt: TGTGCCAGCAGGGGGACTAGCGGGGACAATGAGCAGTTCTTC; CDR3aa: CASRGTSGDNEQFF
d_gene: TRBD1; j_gene: TRBJ1-4; v_gene: TRBV5-1; abundance: many; CDR3nt: TGCGCCAGCAGCAAGGACAGGTCTAATGAAAAACTGTTTTTT; CDR3aa: CASSKDRSNEKLFF
d_gene: -; j_gene: TRBJ1-1; v_gene: TRBV7-9; abundance: many; CDR3nt: TGTGCCAGCAGCTTGGGTGGGGACGAAGCTTTCTTT; CDR3aa: CASSLGGDEAFF
d_gene: -; j_gene: TRBJ1-5; v_gene: TRBV2; abundance: many; CDR3nt: TGTGCCAGCAGTCAGCTCGGGCCCCAGCATTTT; CDR3aa: CASSQLGPQHF
d_gene: -; j_gene: TRBJ2-1; v_gene: TRBV25-1; abundance: many; CDR3nt: TGTGCCAGCAGTCCGGCAGGGGTATACAATGAGCAGTTCTTC; CDR3aa: CASSPAGVYNEQFF
d_gene: -; j_gene: TRBJ2-2; v_gene: TRBV6-6; abundance: many; CDR3nt: TGTGCCAGTACGTTTTCCGGGCCTAACACCGGGGAGCTGTTTTTT; CDR3aa: CASTFSGPNTGELFF
d_gene: -; j_gene: TRBJ1-1; v_gene: TRBV9; abundance: once; CDR3nt: TGTGCCAGCAGCGTAGGGGGGGGGCCGTCGGACGGATTGAACACTGAAGCTTTCTTT; CDR3aa: CASSVGGGPSDGLNTEAFF
d_gene: TRBD1; j_gene: TRBJ1-5; v_gene: TRBV5-6; abundance: many; CDR3nt: TGTGCCAGCAGCTTGTTCAGGGGGGTCGGAAGTAATCAGCCCCAGCATTTT; CDR3aa: CASSLFRGVGSNQPQHF
d_gene: TRBD2; j_gene: TRBJ2-1; v_gene: TRBV14; abundance: -; CDR3nt: TGTGCCAGCAGCCAACTGACTAGCTCCTACTACAATGAGCAGTTCTTC; CDR3aa: CASSQLTSSYYNEQFF
d_gene: -; j_gene: TRBJ2-7; v_gene: TRBV7-4; abundance: -; CDR3nt: TGTGCCAGCGACACCCCGGGACACCACTACGAGCAGTACTTC; CDR3aa: CASDTPGHHYEQYF
d_gene: -; j_gene: TRBJ1-1; v_gene: TRBV6-2/TRBV6-3; abundance: -; CDR3nt: TGTGCCAGCAGTTACGCGGGGTTAAGCTCTGAAGCTTTCTTT; CDR3aa: CASSYAGLSSEAFF
d_gene: TRBD1; j_gene: TRBJ1-2; v_gene: TRBV29-1; abundance: many; CDR3nt: TGCAGCGTTGAGAGGACAGGTGGCTACACCTTC; CDR3aa: CSVERTGGYTF
d_gene: -; j_gene: TRBJ1-4; v_gene: TRBV19; abundance: few; CDR3nt: TGTGCCAGTAGTAACCGGGGAGGACCTGAAAAACTGTTTTTT; CDR3aa: CASSNRGGPEKLFF
d_gene: -; j_gene: TRBJ2-7; v_gene: TRBV4-1; abundance: many; CDR3nt: TGCGCCAGCAGCCAAGAGACTACGGGTCCCTACGAGCAGTACTTC; CDR3aa: CASSQETTGPYEQYF
d_gene: -; j_gene: TRBJ2-2; v_gene: TRBV6-1; abundance: many; CDR3nt: TGTGCCAGCAGTGAACGCTTCACCGGGGAGCTGTTTTTT; CDR3aa: CASSERFTGELFF
d_gene: -; j_gene: TRBJ1-3; v_gene: TRBV6-6; abundance: many; CDR3nt: TGTGCCAGCAGTTACCGGGACTTCTCTGGAAACACCATATATTTT; CDR3aa: CASSYRDFSGNTIYF
d_gene: TRBD2; j_gene: TRBJ2-1; v_gene: TRBV6-2/TRBV6-3; abundance: many; CDR3nt: TGTGCCAGCAGTTCTAGCGGGGAGTCCTACAATGAGCAGTTCTTC; CDR3aa: CASSSSGESYNEQFF
d_gene: TRBD2; j_gene: TRBJ2-7; v_gene: TRBV19; abundance: many; CDR3nt: TGTGCCCTCAGAACGGCTAGCGGAACCTACGAGCAGTACTTC; CDR3aa: CALRTASGTYEQYF
d_gene: TRBD2; j_gene: TRBJ2-1; v_gene: TRBV19; abundance: many; CDR3nt: TGTGCCAGTAGTCTCTTAGCGGGAACGGCCTACAATGAGCAGTTCTTC; CDR3aa: CASSLLAGTAYNEQFF
d_gene: -; j_gene: TRBJ2-7; v_gene: TRBV7-8; abundance: few; CDR3nt: TGTGCCAGCAGCTTATACGTAGGGTCCTACGAGCAGTACTTC; CDR3aa: CASSLYVGSYEQYF
d_gene: TRBD1; j_gene: TRBJ2-7; v_gene: TRBV11-2; abundance: -; CDR3nt: TGTGCCAGCAGCTTAGTTCCAGGGGGCGGCTACGAGCAGTACTTC; CDR3aa: CASSLVPGGGYEQYF
d_gene: -; j_gene: TRBJ2-3; v_gene: TRBV28; abundance: -; CDR3nt: TGTGCCAGCAGTTTTGCGAGTAAACCGGCCACAGATACGCAGTATTTT; CDR3aa: CASSFASKPATDTQYF
d_gene: -; j_gene: TRBJ2-7; v_gene: TRBV5-5; abundance: many; CDR3nt: TGTGCCAGCAGCTTGGGGTCCTCCTACGAGCAGTACTTC; CDR3aa: CASSLGSSYEQYF
d_gene: -; j_gene: TRBJ2-5; v_gene: TRBV30; abundance: many; CDR3nt: TGTGCCTGGAGTGATTTGATTGGGCAAGAGACCCAGTACTTC; CDR3aa: CAWSDLIGQETQYF